Listed here is a single TCR beta chain. This sample was included in a study of blood T cell repertoires in COVID-19. Across the study: COVID-19 samples collected from the United States, Italy and Spain covered acute and convalescent phases. In each case, the material was cDNA or gDNA derived from T cells, B-cell-depleted T cells, or PBMCs.

Trimming left V 6 bases short and J 10 bases short, with 15 bases between. The CDR3 has 12 amino acids. Per germline, CDR1 MRHNA and CDR2 SNTAGT. Original processing methods: Estimates of nucleated cell counts were drawn from the amplification of reference gene primers. The table came from immunoSEQ multiplex PCR; TCRdb's copy has only in-frame clones and leaves some out. Clone size and V and J calls were adopted from that table, with D and trimming inferred from the DNA. Among fewer than 200,000 clones, around 80% were seen once, and the ten largest hold approximately 18%. Sequencing input: peripheral blood. The J gene is TRBJ1-2, the V gene TRBV6-4; maybe TRBD1 (6 bases). The receptor comes from an older woman who had recovered from COVID-19. CDR3 DNA sequence: TGTGCCAGCAGCACCACTACAGGGTCCTACACCTTC. Its translation: CASSTTTGSYTF.